Listed here are 5 T cell receptor beta chains from one sample, sequenced in a study of cytotoxic CD8 clonotypes in ibrutinib-treated CLL. Using immunoSEQ multiplex PCR, the repertoire was profiled, and TCRdb retains in-frame clones only, with some absent. Among approximately 210,000 clones listed, about 72% were seen once. Sequencing was performed on PBMCs, taken after 24 months of ibrutinib treatment. The receptors derive from a human donor with chronic lymphocytic leukemia.

The rearrangement joins TRBV6-6 to TRBJ2-7; D tentatively fits TRBD1 or TRBD2 (5 bases each). Germline CDR1 and CDR2: MNHNY and SVGAGI (reference sequence). Between the trimmed V and J ends, which lost 6 bases and 3 bases, there was a span of 18 bases. The length of the CDR3 is 15 residues. CDR3: CASSIHGGTDYEQYF. The CDR3 DNA follows: TGTGCCAGCAGCATACACGGTGGGACGGACTACGAGCAGTACTTC.

The J gene is TRBJ2-3, the V gene TRBV6-1, with 9 positions matching TRBD1. From germline, CDR1 is MNHNS and CDR2 SASEGT. With 2 bases clipped from V and 3 bases from J, the junction kept 6 bases outside the gene matches. There are 16 residues in the CDR3. The CDR3 loop reads CASSESMGQGTDTQYF. The CDR3 DNA reads as TGTGCCAGCAGTGAATCTATGGGACAGGGAACAGATACGCAGTATTTT.

This clone has only a few counts. This rearrangement joins TRBV14 to TRBJ2-5; no clear D. Trimming took 1 base from V and 5 from J, leaving 5 bases between them. Germline V gene sequence: CDR1 SGHDN, CDR2 FVKESK. CDR3 length: 12 residues. The CDR3 DNA follows: TGTGCCAGCAGCCAAGTGGGGGAGACCCAGTACTTC. It yields the protein CASSQVGETQYF.

The rearrangement uses TRBV5-6 and TRBJ1-5; perhaps TRBD1 as D (6 bases). Germline CDR1 SGHDT, CDR2 YYEEEE. CDR3 size: 12 residues. The V end was cut by 4 bases, the J end by 13 bases, with 15 bases between. The CDR3 reads CASSLPRGVQHF. As DNA, the CDR3 is TGTGCCAGCAGCCTCCCGAGGGGGGTTCAGCATTTT.

CDR3: CASSPTTGNQPQHF. CDR3 coding DNA: TGTGCCAGCTCACCAACTACAGGCAATCAGCCCCAGCATTTT. The rearrangement joins TRBV18 to TRBJ1-5; D gene unclear. CDR1 is KGHSH and CDR2 is LQKENI in the germline V gene. Trimming stripped 2 bases from V and 2 bases from J, with 7 bases between. This CDR3 is 14 amino acids long.